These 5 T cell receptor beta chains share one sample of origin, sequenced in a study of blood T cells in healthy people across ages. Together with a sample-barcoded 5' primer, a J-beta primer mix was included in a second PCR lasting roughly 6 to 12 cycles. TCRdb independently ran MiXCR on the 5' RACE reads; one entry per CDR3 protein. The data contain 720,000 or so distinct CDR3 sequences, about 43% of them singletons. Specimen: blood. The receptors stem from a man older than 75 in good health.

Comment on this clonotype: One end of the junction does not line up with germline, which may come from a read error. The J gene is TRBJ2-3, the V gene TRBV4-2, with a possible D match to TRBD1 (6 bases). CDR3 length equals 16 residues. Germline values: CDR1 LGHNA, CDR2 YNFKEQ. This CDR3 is CASSQGGLAGTDAQYF. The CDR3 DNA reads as TGTGCCAGCAGCCAAGGGGGGCTAGCAGGCACAGATGCGCAGTATTTT.

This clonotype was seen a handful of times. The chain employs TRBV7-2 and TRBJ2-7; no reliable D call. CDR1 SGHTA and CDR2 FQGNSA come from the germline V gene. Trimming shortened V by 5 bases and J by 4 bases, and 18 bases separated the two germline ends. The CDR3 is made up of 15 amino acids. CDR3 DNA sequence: TGTGCCAGCAGCCCCTCGACCCGTCTTGGGTACGAGCAGTACTTC. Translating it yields CASSPSTRLGYEQYF.

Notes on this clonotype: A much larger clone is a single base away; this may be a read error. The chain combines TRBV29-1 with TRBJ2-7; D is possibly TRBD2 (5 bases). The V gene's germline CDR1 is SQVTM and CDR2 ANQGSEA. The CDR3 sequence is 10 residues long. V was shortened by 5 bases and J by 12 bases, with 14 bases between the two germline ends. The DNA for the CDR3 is TGCAGCGTTCTAAGGGAGACCCTGTACTTC. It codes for CSVLRETLYF.

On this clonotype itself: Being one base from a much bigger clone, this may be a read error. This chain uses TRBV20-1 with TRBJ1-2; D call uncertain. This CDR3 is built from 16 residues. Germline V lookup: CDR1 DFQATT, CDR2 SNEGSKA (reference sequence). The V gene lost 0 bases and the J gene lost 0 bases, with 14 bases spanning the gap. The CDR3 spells CSARDAVGFSNYGYTF. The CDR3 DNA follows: TGCAGTGCTAGAGACGCAGTAGGGTTTTCTAACTATGGCTACACCTTC.

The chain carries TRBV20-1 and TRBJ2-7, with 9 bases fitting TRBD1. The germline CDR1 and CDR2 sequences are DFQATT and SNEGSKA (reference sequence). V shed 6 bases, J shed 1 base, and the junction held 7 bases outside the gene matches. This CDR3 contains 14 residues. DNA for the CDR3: TGCAGTGCGGATGGACAGGGGTATTCCTACGAGCAGTACTTC. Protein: CSADGQGYSYEQYF.